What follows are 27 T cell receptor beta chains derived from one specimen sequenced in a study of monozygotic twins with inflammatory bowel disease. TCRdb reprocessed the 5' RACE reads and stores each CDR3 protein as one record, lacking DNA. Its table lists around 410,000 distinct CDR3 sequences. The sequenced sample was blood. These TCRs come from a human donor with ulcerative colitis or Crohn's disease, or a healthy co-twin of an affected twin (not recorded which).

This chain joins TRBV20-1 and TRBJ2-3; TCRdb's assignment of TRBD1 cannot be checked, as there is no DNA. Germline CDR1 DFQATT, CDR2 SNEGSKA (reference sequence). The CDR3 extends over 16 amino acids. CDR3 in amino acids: CSATPSTGSLTDTQYF.

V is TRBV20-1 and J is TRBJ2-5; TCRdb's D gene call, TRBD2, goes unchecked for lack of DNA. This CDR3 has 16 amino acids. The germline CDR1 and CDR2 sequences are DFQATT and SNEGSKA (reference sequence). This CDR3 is CSARMGLAGGQETQYF.

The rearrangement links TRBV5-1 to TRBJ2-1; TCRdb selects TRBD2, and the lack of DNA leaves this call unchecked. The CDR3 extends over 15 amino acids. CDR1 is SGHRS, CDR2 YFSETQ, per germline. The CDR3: CASSSTSGAVNEQFF.

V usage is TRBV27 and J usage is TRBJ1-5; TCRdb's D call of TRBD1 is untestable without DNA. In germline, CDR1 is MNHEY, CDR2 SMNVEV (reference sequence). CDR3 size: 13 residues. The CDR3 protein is CASSQTGLGPQHF.

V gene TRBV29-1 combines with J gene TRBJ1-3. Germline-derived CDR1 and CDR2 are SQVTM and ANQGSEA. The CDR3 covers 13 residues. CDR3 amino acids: CSVRQVSGNTIYF.

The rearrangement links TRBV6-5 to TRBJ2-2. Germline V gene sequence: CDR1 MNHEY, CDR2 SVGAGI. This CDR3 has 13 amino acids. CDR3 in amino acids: CASSRRRTGELFF.

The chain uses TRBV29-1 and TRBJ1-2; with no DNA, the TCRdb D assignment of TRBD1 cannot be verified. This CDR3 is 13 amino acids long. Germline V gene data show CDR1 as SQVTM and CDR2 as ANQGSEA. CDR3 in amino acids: CSVEGTGLGGYTF. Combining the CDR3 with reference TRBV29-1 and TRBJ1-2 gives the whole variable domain SAVISQKPSRDICQRGTSLTIQCQVDSQVTMMFWYRQQPGQSLTLIATANQGSEATYESGFVIDKFPISRPNLTFSTLTVSNMSPEDSSIYLCSVEGTGLGGYTFGSGTRLTVV.

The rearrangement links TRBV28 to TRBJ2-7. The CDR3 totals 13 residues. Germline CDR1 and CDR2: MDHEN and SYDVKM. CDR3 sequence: CATRTPEIWEQYF.

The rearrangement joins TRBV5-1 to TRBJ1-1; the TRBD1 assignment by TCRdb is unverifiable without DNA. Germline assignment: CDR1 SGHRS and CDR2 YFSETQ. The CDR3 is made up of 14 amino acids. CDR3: CASSLGALNTEAFF.

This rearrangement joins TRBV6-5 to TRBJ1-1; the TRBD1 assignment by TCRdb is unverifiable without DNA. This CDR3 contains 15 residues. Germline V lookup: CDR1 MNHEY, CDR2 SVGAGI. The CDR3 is CASSYSTSGGTEAFF.

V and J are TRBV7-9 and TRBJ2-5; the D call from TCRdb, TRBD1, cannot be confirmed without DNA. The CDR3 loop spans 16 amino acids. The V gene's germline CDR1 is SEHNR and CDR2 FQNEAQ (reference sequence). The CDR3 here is CASSTTTGTGQETQYF.

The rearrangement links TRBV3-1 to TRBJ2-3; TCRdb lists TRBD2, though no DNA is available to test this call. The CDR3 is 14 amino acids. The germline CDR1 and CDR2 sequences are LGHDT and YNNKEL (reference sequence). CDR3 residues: CASSHGLSTDTQYF.

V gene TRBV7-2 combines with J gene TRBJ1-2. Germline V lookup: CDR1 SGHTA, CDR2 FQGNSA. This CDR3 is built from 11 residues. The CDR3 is CASSRRVGYTF.

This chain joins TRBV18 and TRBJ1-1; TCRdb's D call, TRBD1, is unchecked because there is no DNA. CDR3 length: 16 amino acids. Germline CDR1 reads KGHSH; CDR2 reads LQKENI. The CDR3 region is CASSPLGGSGDTEAFF.

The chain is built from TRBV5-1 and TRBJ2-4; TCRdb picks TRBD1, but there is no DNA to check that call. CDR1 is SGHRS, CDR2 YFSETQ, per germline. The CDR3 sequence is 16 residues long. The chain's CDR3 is CASSLEGQLAKNIQYF.

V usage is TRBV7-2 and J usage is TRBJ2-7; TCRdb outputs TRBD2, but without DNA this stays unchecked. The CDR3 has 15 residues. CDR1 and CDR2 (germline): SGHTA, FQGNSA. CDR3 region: CASSLDVAGYYEQYF.

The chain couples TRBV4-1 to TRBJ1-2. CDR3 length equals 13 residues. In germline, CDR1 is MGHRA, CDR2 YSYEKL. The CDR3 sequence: CASSQEVVDGYTF.

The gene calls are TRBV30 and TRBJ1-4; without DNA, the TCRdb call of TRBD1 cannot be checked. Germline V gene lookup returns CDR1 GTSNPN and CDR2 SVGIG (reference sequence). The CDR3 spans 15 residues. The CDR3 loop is CACQFRKGPNEKLFF.

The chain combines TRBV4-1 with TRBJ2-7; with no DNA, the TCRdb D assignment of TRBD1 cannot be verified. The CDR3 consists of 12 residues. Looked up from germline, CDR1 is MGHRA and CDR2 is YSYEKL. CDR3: CASSRTGNEQYF.

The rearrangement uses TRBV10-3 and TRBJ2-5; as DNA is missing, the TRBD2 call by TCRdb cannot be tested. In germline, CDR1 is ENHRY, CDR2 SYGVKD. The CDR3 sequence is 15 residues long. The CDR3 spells CAISLAGGLQETQYF.

Here the CDR3 reads CASSQDPGLRAYEQYF. The chain employs TRBV4-3 and TRBJ2-7; as DNA is missing, the TRBD2 call by TCRdb cannot be tested. Looked up from germline, CDR1 is LGHNA and CDR2 is YSLEER. The CDR3 sequence is 16 residues long.

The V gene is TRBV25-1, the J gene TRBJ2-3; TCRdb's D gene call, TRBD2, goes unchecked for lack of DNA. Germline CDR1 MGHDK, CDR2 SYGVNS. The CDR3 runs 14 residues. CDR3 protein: CASGSGGAADTQYF.

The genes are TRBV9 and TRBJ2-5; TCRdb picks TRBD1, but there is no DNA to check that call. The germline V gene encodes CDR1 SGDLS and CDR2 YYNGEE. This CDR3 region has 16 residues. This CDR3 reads CASSPRTAPAQETQYF. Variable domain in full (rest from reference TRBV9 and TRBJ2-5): DSGVTQTPKHLITATGQRVTLRCSPRSGDLSVYWYQQSLDQGLQFLIQYYNGEERAKGNILERFSAQQFPDLHSELNLSSLELGDSALYFCASSPRTAPAQETQYFGPGTRLLVL.

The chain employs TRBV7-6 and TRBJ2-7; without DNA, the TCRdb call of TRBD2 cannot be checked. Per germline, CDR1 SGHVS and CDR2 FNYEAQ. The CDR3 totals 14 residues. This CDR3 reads CASSLVAGEAQQYF.

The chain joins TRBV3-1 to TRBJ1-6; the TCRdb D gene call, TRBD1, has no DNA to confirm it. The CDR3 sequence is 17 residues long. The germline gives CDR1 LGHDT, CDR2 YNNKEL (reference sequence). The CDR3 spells CASSQVRDRGRNSPLHF. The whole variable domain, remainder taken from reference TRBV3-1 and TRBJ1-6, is DTAVSQTPKYLVTQMGNDKSIKCEQNLGHDTMYWYKQDSKKFLKIMFSYNNKELIINETVPNRFSPKSPDKAHLNLHINSLELGDSAVYFCASSQVRDRGRNSPLHFGNGTRLTVT.

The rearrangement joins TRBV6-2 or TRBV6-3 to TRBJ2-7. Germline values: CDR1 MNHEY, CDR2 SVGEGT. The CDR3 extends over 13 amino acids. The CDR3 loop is CASSSARSYEQYF.

CDR3 protein: CASSEWQSNQPQHF. This chain joins TRBV27 and TRBJ1-5. CDR1 and CDR2 from the germline V gene are MNHEY and SMNVEV (reference sequence). The CDR3 loop spans 14 amino acids.